The T cell receptor beta chain described here comes from a study of early T cells in non-severe SARS-CoV-2 infection. This clonotype is termed medium-sized. The antigen is undetermined. Regarding the study as a whole: Missing private and CD4 specificities, VDJdb matching favored anti-spike CD8 responses.

Tagging with unique molecular identifiers was applied to individual cDNA molecules. TCRdb called the 5' RACE reads again in MiXCR, with one record for every CDR3 protein. The sample lists over 15,000 distinct CDR3 sequences; 4% to 5.5% were seen once. The CDR3 spans 14 residues. Germline CDR1 and CDR2: GTSNPN and SVGIG (reference sequence). V shed 0 bases, J shed 3 bases, and the junction held 4 bases outside the gene matches. The sequence was collected from an adult who was a healthcare worker with PCR-confirmed SARS-CoV-2 infection or an uninfected control (not recorded which). Input material: whole blood. The chain links TRBV30 to TRBJ2-5; TRBD2 matches at 7 bases. The CDR3 coding sequence is TGTGCCTGGAGTGTTGGCGGACTAGAAGAGACCCAGTACTTC. The encoded protein is CAWSVGGLEETQYF.